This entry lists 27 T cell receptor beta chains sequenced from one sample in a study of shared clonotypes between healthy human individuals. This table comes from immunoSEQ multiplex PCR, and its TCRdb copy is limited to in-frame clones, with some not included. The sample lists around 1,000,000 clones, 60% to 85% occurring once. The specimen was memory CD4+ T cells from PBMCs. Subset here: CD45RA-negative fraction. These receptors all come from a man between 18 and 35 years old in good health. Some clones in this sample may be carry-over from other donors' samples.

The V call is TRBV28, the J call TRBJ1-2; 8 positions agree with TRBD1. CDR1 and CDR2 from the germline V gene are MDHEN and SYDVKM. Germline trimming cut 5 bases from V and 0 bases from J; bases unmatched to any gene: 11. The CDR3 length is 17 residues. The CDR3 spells CASSPRTGSEANYGYTF. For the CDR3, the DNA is TGTGCCAGCAGTCCAAGGACAGGGTCGGAAGCTAACTATGGCTACACCTTC.

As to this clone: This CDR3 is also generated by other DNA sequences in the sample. The CDR3 DNA sequence: TGTGCCAGCAGTGACCCCAGGGCGGGGGAGACCCAGTACTTC. It specifies CASSDPRAGETQYF. The chain carries TRBV25-1 and TRBJ2-5, with D possibly matching TRBD2 (6 bases). V dropped 3 bases and J dropped 5 bases, with 13 bases sitting between them. This CDR3 has 14 amino acids. Germline V gives CDR1 MGHDK, CDR2 SYGVNS.

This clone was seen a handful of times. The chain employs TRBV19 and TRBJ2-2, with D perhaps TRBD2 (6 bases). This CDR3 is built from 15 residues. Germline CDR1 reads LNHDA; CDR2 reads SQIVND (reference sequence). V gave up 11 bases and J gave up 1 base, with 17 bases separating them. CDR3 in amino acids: CASRGDSENTGELFF. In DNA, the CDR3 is TGTGCCTCCCGAGGGGACTCCGAGAACACCGGGGAGCTGTTTTTT.

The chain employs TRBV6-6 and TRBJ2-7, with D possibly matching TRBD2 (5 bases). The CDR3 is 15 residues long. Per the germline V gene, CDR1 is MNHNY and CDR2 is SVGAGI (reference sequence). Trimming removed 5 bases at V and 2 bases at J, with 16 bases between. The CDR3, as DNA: TGTGCCAGCAGTAACGGGATCCAAACCCCCTACGAGCAGTACTTC. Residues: CASSNGIQTPYEQYF.

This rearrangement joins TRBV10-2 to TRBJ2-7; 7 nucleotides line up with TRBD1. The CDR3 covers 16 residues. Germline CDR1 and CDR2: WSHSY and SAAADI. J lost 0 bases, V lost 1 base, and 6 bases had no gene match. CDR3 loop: CASSELGTVISYEQYF. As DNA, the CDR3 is TGCGCCAGCAGTGAGTTAGGGACAGTAATCTCCTACGAGCAGTACTTC.

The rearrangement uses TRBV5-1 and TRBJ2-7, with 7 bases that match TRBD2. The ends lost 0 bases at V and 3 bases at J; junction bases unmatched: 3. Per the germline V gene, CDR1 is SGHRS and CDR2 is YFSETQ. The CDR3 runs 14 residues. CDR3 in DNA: TGCGCCAGCAGCTTGGGCCAGCGGGGCTACGAGCAGTACTTC. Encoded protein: CASSLGQRGYEQYF. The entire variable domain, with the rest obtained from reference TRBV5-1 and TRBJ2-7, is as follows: KAGVTQTPRYLIKTRGQQVTLSCSPISGHRSVSWYQQTPGQGLQFLFEYFSETQRNKGNFPGRFSGRQFSNSRSEMNVSTLELGDSALYLCASSLGQRGYEQYFGPGTRLTVT.

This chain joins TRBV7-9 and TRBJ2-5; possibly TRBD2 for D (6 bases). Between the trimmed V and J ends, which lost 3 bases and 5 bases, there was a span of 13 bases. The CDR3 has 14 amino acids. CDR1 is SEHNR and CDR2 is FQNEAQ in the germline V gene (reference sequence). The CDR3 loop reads CASSLLGSWETQYF. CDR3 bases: TGTGCCAGCAGCTTGCTCGGGAGTTGGGAGACCCAGTACTTC. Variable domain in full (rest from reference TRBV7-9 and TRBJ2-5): DTGVSQNPRHKITKRGQNVTFRCDPISEHNRLYWYRQTLGQGPEFLTYFQNEAQLEKSRLLSDRFSAERPKGSFSTLEIQRTEQGDSAMYLCASSLLGSWETQYFGPGTRLLVL.

The CDR3 nucleotides read TGTGCCACCCGCGGGGGTACTTCACCCCTCCACTTT. Residues: CATRGGTSPLHF. This chain connects TRBV10-3 to TRBJ1-6; tentative D call: TRBD1 (5 bases). V lost 10 bases and J 9 bases, leaving 13 bases between the germline ends. Looked up from germline, CDR1 is ENHRY and CDR2 is SYGVKD. This CDR3 contains 12 residues.

The CDR3 sequence: CASSTGMGQETQYF. In DNA, the CDR3 is TGTGCCAGCAGCACAGGGATGGGCCAAGAGACCCAGTACTTC. The rearrangement links TRBV5-5 to TRBJ2-5, with D maybe TRBD1 (6 bases). V lost 4 bases, J lost 1 base, and 11 bases lay in between. In germline, CDR1 is SGHKS, CDR2 YYEKEE (reference sequence). The CDR3 contains 14 residues.

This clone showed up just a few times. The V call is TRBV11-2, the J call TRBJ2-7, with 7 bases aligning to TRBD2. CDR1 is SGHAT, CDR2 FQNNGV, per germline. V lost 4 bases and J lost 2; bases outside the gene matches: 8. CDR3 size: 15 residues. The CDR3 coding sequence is TGTGCCAGCAGCTCCGGAACGGGGGGAACCTACGAGCAGTACTTC. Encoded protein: CASSSGTGGTYEQYF.

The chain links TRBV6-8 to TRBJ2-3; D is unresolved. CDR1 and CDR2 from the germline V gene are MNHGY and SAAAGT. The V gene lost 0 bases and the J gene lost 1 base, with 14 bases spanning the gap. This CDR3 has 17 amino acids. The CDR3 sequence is CASSYSGQAHRTDTQYF. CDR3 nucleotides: TGTGCCAGCAGTTACTCAGGGCAGGCGCACCGCACAGATACGCAGTATTTT.

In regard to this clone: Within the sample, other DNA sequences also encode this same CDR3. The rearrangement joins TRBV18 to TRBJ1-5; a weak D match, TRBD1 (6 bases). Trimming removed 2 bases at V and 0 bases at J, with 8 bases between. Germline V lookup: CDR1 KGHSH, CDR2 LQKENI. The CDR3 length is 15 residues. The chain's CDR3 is CASSPLQGSNQPQHF. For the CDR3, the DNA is TGTGCCAGCTCACCATTACAGGGTAGCAATCAGCCCCAGCATTTT.

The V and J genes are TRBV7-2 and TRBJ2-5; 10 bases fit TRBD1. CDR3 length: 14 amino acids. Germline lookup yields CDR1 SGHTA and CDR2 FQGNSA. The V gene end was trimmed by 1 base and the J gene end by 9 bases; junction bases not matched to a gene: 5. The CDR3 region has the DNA TGTGCCAGCAGCTTAGATGGGACAGGGGAGGCCCAGTACTTC. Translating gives CASSLDGTGEAQYF.

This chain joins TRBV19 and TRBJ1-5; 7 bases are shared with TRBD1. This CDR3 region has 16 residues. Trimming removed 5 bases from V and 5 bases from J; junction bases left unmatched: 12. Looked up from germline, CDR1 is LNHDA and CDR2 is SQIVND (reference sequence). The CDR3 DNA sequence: TGTGCCAGTAGTCTCAGACGGACAGGTTCCCATCAGCCCCAGCATTTT. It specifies CASSLRRTGSHQPQHF.

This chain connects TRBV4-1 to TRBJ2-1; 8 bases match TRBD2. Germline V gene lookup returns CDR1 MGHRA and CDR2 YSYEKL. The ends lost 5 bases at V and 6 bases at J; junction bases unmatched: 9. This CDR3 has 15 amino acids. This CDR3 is CASSVRGREVNEQFF. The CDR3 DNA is TGCGCCAGCAGCGTCCGGGGGCGGGAGGTCAATGAGCAGTTCTTC.

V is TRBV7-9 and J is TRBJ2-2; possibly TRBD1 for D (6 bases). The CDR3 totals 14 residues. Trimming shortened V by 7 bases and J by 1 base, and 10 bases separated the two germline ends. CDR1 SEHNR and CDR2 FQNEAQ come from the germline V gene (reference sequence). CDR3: CASKARGNTGELFF. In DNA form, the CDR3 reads TGTGCCAGCAAAGCCAGGGGGAACACCGGGGAGCTGTTTTTT.

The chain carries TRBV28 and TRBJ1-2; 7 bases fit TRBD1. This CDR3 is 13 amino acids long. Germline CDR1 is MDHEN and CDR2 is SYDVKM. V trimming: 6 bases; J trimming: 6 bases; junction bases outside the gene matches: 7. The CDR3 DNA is TGTGCCAGCAGGAAAACAGGGGAGGATGGCTACACCTTC. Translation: CASRKTGEDGYTF.

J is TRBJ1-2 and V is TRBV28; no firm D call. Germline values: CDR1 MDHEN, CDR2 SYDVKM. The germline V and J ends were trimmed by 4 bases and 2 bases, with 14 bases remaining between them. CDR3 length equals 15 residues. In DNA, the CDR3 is TGTGCCAGCAGTTATCATGAGGCTCCCAACTATGGCTACACCTTC. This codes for CASSYHEAPNYGYTF.

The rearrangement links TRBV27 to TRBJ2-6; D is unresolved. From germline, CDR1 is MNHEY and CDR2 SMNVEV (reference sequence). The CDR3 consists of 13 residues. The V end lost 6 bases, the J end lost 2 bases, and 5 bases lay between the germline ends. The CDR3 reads CASRLTGANVLTF. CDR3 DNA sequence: TGTGCCAGCAGGCTGACTGGGGCCAACGTCCTGACTTTC.

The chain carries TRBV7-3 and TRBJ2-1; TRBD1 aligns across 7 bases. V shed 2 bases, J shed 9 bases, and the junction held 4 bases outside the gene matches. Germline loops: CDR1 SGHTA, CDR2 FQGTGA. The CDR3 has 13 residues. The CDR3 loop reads CASSLPRGPEQFF. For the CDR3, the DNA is TGTGCCAGCAGCTTACCAAGGGGGCCTGAGCAGTTCTTC.

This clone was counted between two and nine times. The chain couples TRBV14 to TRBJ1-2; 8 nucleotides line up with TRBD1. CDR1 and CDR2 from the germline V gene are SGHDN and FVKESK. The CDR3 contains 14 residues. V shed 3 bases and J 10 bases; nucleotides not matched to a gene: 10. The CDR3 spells CASSQLGQGLAYTF. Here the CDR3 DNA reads TGTGCCAGCAGCCAGCTCGGACAGGGATTAGCCTACACCTTC.

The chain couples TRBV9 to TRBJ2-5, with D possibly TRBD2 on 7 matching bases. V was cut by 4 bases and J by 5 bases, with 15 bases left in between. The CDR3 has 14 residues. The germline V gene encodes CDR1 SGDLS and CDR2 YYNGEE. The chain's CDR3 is CASSPRGTTETQYF. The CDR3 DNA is TGTGCCAGCAGCCCAAGGGGGACTACGGAGACCCAGTACTTC.

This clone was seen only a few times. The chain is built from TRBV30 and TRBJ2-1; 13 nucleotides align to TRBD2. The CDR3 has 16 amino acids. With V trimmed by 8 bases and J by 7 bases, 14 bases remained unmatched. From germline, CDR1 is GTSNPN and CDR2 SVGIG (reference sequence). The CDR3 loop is CAGIPRTSGRLNEQFF. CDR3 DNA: TGTGCCGGAATACCCCGGACTAGCGGGAGATTGAATGAGCAGTTCTTC.

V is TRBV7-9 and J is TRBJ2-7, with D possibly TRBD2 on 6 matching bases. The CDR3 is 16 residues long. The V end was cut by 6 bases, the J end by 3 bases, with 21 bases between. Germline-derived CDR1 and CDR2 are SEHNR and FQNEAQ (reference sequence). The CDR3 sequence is CASSSSGWDWIYEQYF. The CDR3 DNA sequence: TGTGCCAGCAGTTCCTCGGGGTGGGACTGGATCTACGAGCAGTACTTC.

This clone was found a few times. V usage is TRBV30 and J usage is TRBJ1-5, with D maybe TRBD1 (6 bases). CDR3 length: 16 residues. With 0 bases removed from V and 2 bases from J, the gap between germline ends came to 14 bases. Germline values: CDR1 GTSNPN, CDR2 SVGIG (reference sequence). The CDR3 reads CAWSVRAGVGNQPQHF. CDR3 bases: TGTGCCTGGAGTGTACGGGCAGGGGTGGGCAATCAGCCCCAGCATTTT.

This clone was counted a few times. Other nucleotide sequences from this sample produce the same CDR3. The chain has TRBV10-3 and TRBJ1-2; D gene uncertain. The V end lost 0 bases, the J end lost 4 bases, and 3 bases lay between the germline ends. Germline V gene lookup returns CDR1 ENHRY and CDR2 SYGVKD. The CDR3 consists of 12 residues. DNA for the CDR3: TGTGCCATCAGTGAGTCGCCCTATGGCTACACCTTC. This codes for CAISESPYGYTF.

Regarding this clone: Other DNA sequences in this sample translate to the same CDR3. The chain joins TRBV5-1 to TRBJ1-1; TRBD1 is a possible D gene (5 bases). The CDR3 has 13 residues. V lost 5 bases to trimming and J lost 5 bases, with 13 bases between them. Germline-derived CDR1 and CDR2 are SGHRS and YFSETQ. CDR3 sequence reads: CASSPLGGTEAFF. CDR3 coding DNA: TGCGCCAGCAGTCCTCTGGGGGGAACTGAAGCTTTCTTT.